The next 9 T cell receptor beta chains were all read from a single sample in a study of T cell responses to AZD1222 COVID-19 vaccine. Here immunoSEQ multiplex PCR was the method, and the copy in TCRdb shows in-frame clones only, minus some. The sample consists of 150,000 or so clones, 90% of them appearing once. The sample consisted of peripheral blood, taken 28 days after the second AZD1222 dose. These receptors all stem from an adult who received the AZD1222 COVID-19 vaccine.

Only a few counts were recorded for this clone. The chain is built from TRBV9 and TRBJ2-1; 14 positions match TRBD2. From germline, CDR1 is SGDLS and CDR2 YYNGEE. After removal of 1 base from V and 8 bases from J, the junction contained 2 bases not matched to a gene. The CDR3 totals 15 residues. The CDR3 nucleotides read TGTGCCAGCAGCGTATCGGGACTAGCGGGAGATGAGCAGTTCTTC. This encodes CASSVSGLAGDEQFF.

The V and J genes are TRBV28 and TRBJ2-1, with 12 bases identical to TRBD2. The ends lost 1 base at V and 9 bases at J; junction bases unmatched: 7. The CDR3 consists of 16 residues. CDR1 MDHEN and CDR2 SYDVKM come from the germline V gene. CDR3 in DNA: TGTGCCAGCAGTTTATTCCTAGCGGGAGGGCCCGGTGAGCAGTTCTTC. This sequence encodes CASSLFLAGGPGEQFF.

The V and J genes are TRBV24-1 and TRBJ1-5, with a tentative D call TRBD1 (5 bases). The CDR3 length is 15 residues. Germline CDR1 is KGHDR and CDR2 is SFDVKD. Trimming shortened V by 9 bases and J by 2 bases, and 16 bases separated the two germline ends. As DNA, the CDR3 is TGTGCCACCGCCGCCTCGGACAACGGCAATCAGCCCCAGCATTTT. Its translation is CATAASDNGNQPQHF.

The chain recombines TRBV3-1 (or the pseudogene TRBV3-2) with TRBJ1-4; 9 bases align to TRBD1. This CDR3 has 17 residues. The V gene's germline CDR1 is LGHDT and CDR2 YNNKEL (reference sequence). J lost 5 bases, V lost 4 bases, and 11 bases had no gene match. In DNA, the CDR3 is TGTGCCAGCAGCCTCTCCTTTGGGACAGGGATGAATGAAAAACTGTTTTTT. Translated, it gives CASSLSFGTGMNEKLFF.

This rearrangement joins TRBV30 to TRBJ2-7, with D possibly TRBD2 on 5 matching bases. CDR3 length equals 12 residues. CDR1 and CDR2 (germline): GTSNPN, SVGIG (reference sequence). The V gene lost 4 bases and the J gene lost 6 bases, with 13 bases spanning the gap. The CDR3: CAWNILASEQYF. CDR3 bases: TGTGCCTGGAACATCCTAGCAAGCGAGCAGTACTTC.

CDR3 coding DNA: TGTGCCAGCTCACTGCTGGGACTAGCGGGCCCAGAGACCCAGTACTTC. This gives the protein CASSLLGLAGPETQYF. V is TRBV18 and J is TRBJ2-5, with 12 nucleotides matching TRBD2. This CDR3 is built from 16 residues. V shed 4 bases, J shed 4 bases, and the junction held 7 bases outside the gene matches. Germline CDR1 KGHSH, CDR2 LQKENI.

The gene calls are TRBV28 and TRBJ1-1; perhaps TRBD1 as D (6 bases). From germline, CDR1 is MDHEN and CDR2 SYDVKM. The CDR3 is 15 amino acids. The V end was cut by 6 bases, the J end by 2 bases, with 16 bases between. The CDR3 reads CASRDGTPINTEAFF. The CDR3 region has the DNA TGTGCCAGCAGGGACGGGACACCAATAAACACTGAAGCTTTCTTT.

The chain joins TRBV11-2 to TRBJ2-3, with 7 bases matching TRBD2. V shed 0 bases, J shed 1 base, and the junction held 7 bases outside the gene matches. The V gene's germline CDR1 is SGHAT and CDR2 FQNNGV. The length of the CDR3 is 17 residues. Here the CDR3 reads CASSLDRERERTDTQYF. As DNA, the CDR3 is TGTGCCAGCAGCTTAGATCGAGAGCGGGAACGCACAGATACGCAGTATTTT. Supplemented by reference TRBV11-2 and TRBJ2-3, the full variable domain reads EAGVAQSPRYKIIEKRQSVAFWCNPISGHATLYWYQQILGQGPKLLIQFQNNGVVDDSQLPKDRFSAERLKGVDSTLKIQPAKLEDSAVYLCASSLDRERERTDTQYFGPGTRLTVL.

V and J are TRBV2 and TRBJ1-5; no clear D. The CDR3 runs 16 residues. V gave up 6 bases and J gave up 2 bases, with 17 bases separating them. Germline V gives CDR1 SNHLY, CDR2 FYNNEI. The CDR3 coding sequence is TGTGCCAGCAGCGCCGAAGTCCCGAGCGGCAATCAGCCCCAGCATTTT. This translates into CASSAEVPSGNQPQHF.